This T cell receptor beta chain was observed in a study of regulatory T cells in long-lasting Graves disease. A note on this clonotype: Its antigen is not known.

Overall study results and limits: It was peripheral blood alone, not thyroid tissue, that was studied. Persistent disease was associated with favored TRBV28 usage and with favored use of TRBJ1-2 and TRBJ2-5.

The TCR beta library used iRepertoire HTBI primers with Arm-PCR amplification of CDR3. TCRdb used MiXCR to reprocess the multiplex PCR reads, holding one entry per CDR3 protein. The data show over 650,000 distinct CDR3 sequences, roughly 30% seen once. Described time point: persistent/refractory GD, antithyroid drugs over 5 years with positive TRAb. The TCR library was made from RNA extracted from PBMCs. With 5 bases clipped from V and 11 bases from J, the junction kept 13 bases outside the gene matches. The CDR3 is made up of 13 amino acids. CDR1 is GTSNPN and CDR2 is SVGIG in the germline V gene (reference sequence).

The specimen was peripheral blood mononuclear cells (PBMCs), collected when the disease was refractory, from a patient treated with antithyroid drugs. The rearrangement links TRBV30 to TRBJ1-1; TRBD1 matches 8 bases. The TCR sequence derives from a female donor with Graves disease. CDR3 region: CAWGRTGNGLAFF. CDR3 in DNA: TGTGCCTGGGGGCGGACAGGGAACGGGTTGGCTTTCTTT.